This T cell receptor beta chain is from a study of somatic mutations in cytotoxic T cells in rheumatoid arthritis. For the study at large: Nearly 100% purity was obtained when some V beta antibody-stained T-cell populations were flow-sorted; these included V beta1+ cells sequenced for TCRB.

Study-level points and caveats: Healthy controls showed no age-related rise in CD8+ clonality, whereas rheumatoid arthritis patients did. The identity of the antigens targeted by the expanded CD8+ clones remained unknown. Levels of CD8+ T-cell clonality in rheumatoid arthritis patients were statistically indistinguishable from those seen in age-matched healthy controls, with no significant difference.

Germline V gene sequence: CDR1 SEHNR, CDR2 FQNEAQ (reference sequence). The CDR3 has 16 residues. V was pared by 2 bases and J by 2 bases, with 14 bases between. Method: immunoSEQ multiplex PCR; TCRdb's copy keeps in-frame clones and lacks some. The sample has under 25,000 clones, 85% seen once. With regard to this clone: What it binds is unknown.

Sequencing was done on a sample of CD8+ T cells sorted from blood. The J gene is TRBJ2-3, the V gene TRBV7-9, with D possibly TRBD1 on 6 matching bases. This TCR was recovered from a woman aged 40 to 50 with rheumatoid arthritis. CDR3 region: CASSLTDGQITDTQYF. The CDR3 DNA reads as TGTGCCAGCAGCTTAACTGATGGACAGATCACAGATACGCAGTATTTT.